A selection of T cell receptor beta chains follows, all from one sample in a study of T-cell memory formation after mild COVID-19. Each CDR3 protein gets one entry after TCRdb re-called the 5' RACE reads with MiXCR. The repertoire includes hundreds of thousands of distinct CDR3 sequences, 15% to 20% of them detected once, and 20% to 25% sits in the top ten. Material for sequencing was PBMCs or a T cell subset sorted from them (not recorded which). The receptors stem from a man aged 18 to 29 who had mild COVID-19 (a few samples of this study predate the infection). Cell type and time point are not known. Both conserved end residues are part of each CDR3. The order of the fields is CDR3 protein, CDR3 DNA, D gene, J gene, V gene, clone size. The D gene is left open where the match is weak. Clone size is shown for a subset of rows, as once, few, many or a class of expanded clone.

CDR3: CSARAQGGEKLFF; DNA: TGCAGTGCTAGAGCCCAGGGTGGCGAAAAACTGTTTTTT; D: -; J: TRBJ1-4; V: TRBV20-1; size: few
CDR3: CASSTPGAATVAFF; DNA: TGTGCCAGCAGTACCCCCGGGGCAGCTACGGTGGCTTTCTTT; D: -; J: TRBJ1-1; V: TRBV6-6; size: -
CDR3: CASSSHDLTGVGYTF; DNA: TGTGCCAGCAGTTCTCACGACCTCACAGGGGTTGGCTACACCTTC; D: TRBD1; J: TRBJ1-2; V: TRBV12-3/TRBV12-4; size: -
CDR3: CSARDGRGQETQYF; DNA: TGCAGTGCTAGAGACGGGAGGGGGCAAGAGACCCAGTACTTC; D: TRBD2; J: TRBJ2-5; V: TRBV20-1; size: few
CDR3: CASRHRGLANTGELFF; DNA: TGTGCCAGCAGGCATCGGGGGCTCGCGAACACCGGGGAGCTGTTTTTT; D: -; J: TRBJ2-2; V: TRBV12-3/TRBV12-4; size: -
CDR3: CASSGGQDPYEQYF; DNA: TGTGCCAGTAGTGGGGGACAGGATCCCTACGAGCAGTACTTC; D: TRBD1; J: TRBJ2-7; V: TRBV19; size: -
CDR3: CASSEGSNQPQHF; DNA: TGTGCCAGCAGTGAGGGGAGCAATCAGCCCCAGCATTTT; D: -; J: TRBJ1-5; V: TRBV2; size: -
CDR3: CASSLFVWENSFNEQFF; DNA: TGTGCCAGCAGTTTATTTGTCTGGGAAAATTCCTTCAATGAGCAGTTCTTC; D: -; J: TRBJ2-1; V: TRBV28; size: -
CDR3: CASTPGQGRVGLEAFF; DNA: TGTGCCAGCACCCCCGGACAGGGAAGGGTGGGGTTGGAAGCTTTCTTT; D: TRBD1; J: TRBJ1-1; V: TRBV7-2; size: -
CDR3: CASSQTSGGLYEQYF; DNA: TGCGCCAGCAGCCAGACTAGCGGGGGGCTTTACGAGCAGTACTTC; D: TRBD2; J: TRBJ2-7; V: TRBV4-1; size: -
CDR3: CASRTPGQGRDEQFF; DNA: TGTGCCAGCAGGACACCGGGACAGGGAAGGGATGAGCAGTTCTTC; D: TRBD1; J: TRBJ2-1; V: TRBV5-6; size: few
CDR3: CASSWDSSSGGYTF; DNA: TGTGCCAGCAGTTGGGACTCCTCCTCCGGTGGCTACACCTTC; D: -; J: TRBJ1-2; V: TRBV6-5; size: few
CDR3: CASSFERGQAVF; DNA: TGTGCCAGCAGCTTTGAGCGGGGGCAAGCAGTCTTC; D: TRBD2; J: TRBJ2-1; V: TRBV7-2; size: few
CDR3: CASSRGVAQPQHF; DNA: TGTGCCAGCAGCCGTGGGGTTGCTCAGCCCCAGCATTTT; D: -; J: TRBJ1-5; V: TRBV7-8; size: -
CDR3: CASSLALKGDGYTF; DNA: TGTGCCAGCAGCTTAGCGTTGAAGGGTGATGGCTACACCTTC; D: -; J: TRBJ1-2; V: TRBV7-2; size: few
CDR3: CASSGTGSTGELFF; DNA: TGTGCCAGCAGCGGGACAGGGTCTACCGGGGAGCTGTTTTTT; D: TRBD1; J: TRBJ2-2; V: TRBV5-6; size: few
CDR3: CAISEPSGGSYEQFF; DNA: TGTGCCATCAGTGAGCCTAGCGGGGGGTCGTATGAGCAGTTCTTC; D: TRBD2; J: TRBJ2-1; V: TRBV10-3; size: -
CDR3: CASSLATGPSYNEQFF; DNA: TGCGCCAGCAGCTTGGCCACCGGGCCGTCCTACAATGAGCAGTTCTTC; D: -; J: TRBJ2-1; V: TRBV5-1; size: many
CDR3: CASSLLGQGEEKLFF; DNA: TGCGCCAGCAGCTTGCTGGGACAGGGTGAGGAAAAACTGTTTTTT; D: TRBD1; J: TRBJ1-4; V: TRBV5-1; size: few
CDR3: CASSQESYGYTF; DNA: TGTGCCAGCAGCCAAGAGAGCTATGGCTACACCTTC; D: -; J: TRBJ1-2; V: TRBV4-2; size: -
CDR3: CSVGQGAPEAFF; DNA: TGCAGCGTTGGGCAGGGTGCCCCTGAAGCTTTCTTT; D: -; J: TRBJ1-1; V: TRBV29-1; size: few
CDR3: CASSATGDSNQPQHF; DNA: TGTGCCAGCAGCGCGACCGGGGACAGCAATCAGCCCCAGCATTTT; D: -; J: TRBJ1-5; V: TRBV9; size: -
CDR3: CASSPTHDNEQFF; DNA: TGTGCCAGCTCACCGACACACGACAATGAGCAGTTCTTC; D: -; J: TRBJ2-1; V: TRBV18; size: few
CDR3: CASSPGWSPLHF; DNA: TGTGCCAGCAGTCCGGGTTGGTCACCCCTCCACTTT; D: -; J: TRBJ1-6; V: TRBV2; size: -
CDR3: CASSLARDAGTQYF; DNA: TGTGCCAGCAGCTTAGCTAGAGACGCGGGAACGCAGTATTTT; D: -; J: TRBJ2-3; V: TRBV7-2; size: few
CDR3: CASSYFLGTGPSYEQYF; DNA: TGTGCCAGCAGTTACTTCTTGGGGACAGGCCCCTCCTACGAGCAGTACTTC; D: TRBD1; J: TRBJ2-7; V: TRBV6-2/TRBV6-3; size: -
CDR3: CASSRGTGGLANYGYTF; DNA: TGTGCCAGCAGCCGAGGGACAGGAGGTTTGGCTAACTATGGCTACACCTTC; D: TRBD1; J: TRBJ1-2; V: TRBV14; size: -
CDR3: CAPGQRGLDEQFF; DNA: TGTGCCCCGGGGCAACGAGGGTTAGATGAGCAGTTCTTC; D: -; J: TRBJ2-1; V: TRBV7-6; size: few
CDR3: CASSLGAMDYGLPTDTQYF; DNA: TGTGCCAGCAGCTTAGGGGCGATGGACTACGGGCTTCCCACAGATACGCAGTATTTT; D: -; J: TRBJ2-3; V: TRBV11-3; size: few
CDR3: CSAQRTGAPNEQFF; DNA: TGCAGTGCTCAGAGGACAGGGGCTCCCAATGAGCAGTTCTTC; D: TRBD1; J: TRBJ2-1; V: TRBV20-1; size: few
CDR3: CAITSAGGTDTQYF; DNA: TGTGCCATCACTAGCGCAGGGGGCACAGATACGCAGTATTTT; D: -; J: TRBJ2-3; V: TRBV10-3; size: -
CDR3: CASSQDGLQGGTEAFF; DNA: TGCGCCAGCAGCCAAGATGGCCTACAGGGCGGCACTGAAGCTTTCTTT; D: -; J: TRBJ1-1; V: TRBV4-3; size: few
CDR3: CSVQGTGYTDTQYF; DNA: TGCAGCGTCCAGGGGACAGGGTACACAGATACGCAGTATTTT; D: TRBD1; J: TRBJ2-3; V: TRBV29-1; size: -
CDR3: CASSKGGIQYF; DNA: TGTGCCAGCAGTAAAGGGGGGATCCAGTACTTC; D: -; J: TRBJ2-5; V: TRBV2; size: -
CDR3: CASSPGDYEQYF; DNA: TGTGCCAGCAGTCCGGGGGACTACGAGCAGTACTTC; D: -; J: TRBJ2-7; V: TRBV6-2/TRBV6-3; size: many
CDR3: CASSESGGDGYTF; DNA: TGCGCCAGCAGTGAGTCAGGGGGGGATGGCTACACCTTC; D: -; J: TRBJ1-2; V: TRBV10-2; size: -
CDR3: CASSYSRDQPQHF; DNA: TGTGCCAGCAGTTACTCGAGAGATCAGCCCCAGCATTTT; D: -; J: TRBJ1-5; V: TRBV6-6; size: -
CDR3: CASSLTGNNQPQHF; DNA: TGTGCCAGCAGCTTGACAGGGAACAATCAGCCCCAGCATTTT; D: TRBD1; J: TRBJ1-5; V: TRBV11-2; size: few
CDR3: CASSEDDVGSYTF; DNA: TGTGCCAGCAGCGAAGACGATGTCGGCAGCTACACCTTC; D: -; J: TRBJ1-2; V: TRBV2; size: few
CDR3: CASSLDRGGQETQYF; DNA: TGTGCCAGCAGCTTAGACAGGGGTGGCCAAGAGACCCAGTACTTC; D: TRBD1; J: TRBJ2-5; V: TRBV7-2; size: few
CDR3: CASSLAGRVAGELFF; DNA: TGTGCCAGCAGCTTAGCGGGCCGTGTGGCTGGGGAGCTGTTTTTT; D: -; J: TRBJ2-2; V: TRBV7-2; size: few
CDR3: CASARDRGNSPLHF; DNA: TGTGCCAGCGCCCGGGACAGGGGTAATTCACCCCTCCACTTT; D: TRBD1; J: TRBJ1-6; V: TRBV18; size: few
CDR3: CASSYSGVDTIYF; DNA: TGTGCCAGCAGTTACTCAGGGGTGGACACCATATATTTT; D: -; J: TRBJ1-3; V: TRBV6-5; size: -
CDR3: CASSFLYGYTF; DNA: TGTGCCAGCAGTTTTCTCTATGGCTACACCTTC; D: -; J: TRBJ1-2; V: TRBV12-3/TRBV12-4; size: -
CDR3: CASSRASGWADTQYF; DNA: TGTGCCAGCAGCCGCGCTAGCGGGTGGGCAGATACGCAGTATTTT; D: TRBD2; J: TRBJ2-3; V: TRBV5-4; size: few
CDR3: CASSSQSGGELFF; DNA: TGCGCCAGCAGCTCCCAGTCTGGTGGGGAGCTGTTTTTT; D: -; J: TRBJ2-2; V: TRBV5-1; size: few
CDR3: CATARIGAKNIQYF; DNA: TGTGCCACCGCCCGTATTGGAGCCAAAAACATTCAGTACTTC; D: -; J: TRBJ2-4; V: TRBV24-1; size: -